This is a list of T cell receptor beta chains from one sample in a study of CD8 T cells in ankylosing spondylitis. TCRdb used MiXCR to reprocess the 5' RACE reads, holding one entry per CDR3 protein. The sample includes 470,000 or so distinct CDR3 sequences, roughly 26% of them seen just once. Sequenced material: blood, either unsorted or a sorted T cell fraction (not recorded which). Receptors were obtained from a male donor with ankylosing spondylitis. CDR3s include the opening cysteine and the closing phenylalanine or tryptophan. Each record gives: J gene, clone size, D gene, V gene, CDR3 protein, CDR3 DNA. D genes are given only for firm matches. A row's size may be missing; if present it is once, few, many or a size class.

TRBJ1-1,few,-,TRBV11-1,CAGPEAFF,TGTGCCGGGCCTGAAGCTTTCTTT
TRBJ1-5,-,-,TRBV5-1,CASSLEGRTQHF,TGCGCCAGCAGCTTGGAAGGGCGGACCCAGCATTTT
TRBJ2-7,-,TRBD1,TRBV7-9,CASSPYRGSVEQYF,TGTGCCAGCAGTCCCTACAGGGGGAGCGTGGAGCAGTACTTC
TRBJ2-3,once,-,TRBV10-3,CAISERRDTQYF,TGTGCCATCAGTGAGAGGAGGGATACGCAGTATTTT
TRBJ2-5,few,-,TRBV7-2,CASSYRGMIRETQYF,TGTGCCAGCAGCTACCGGGGCATGATCCGGGAGACCCAGTACTTC
TRBJ2-7,-,-,TRBV2,CASSFQWSSYEQYF,TGTGCCAGCAGTTTCCAGTGGAGCTCCTACGAGCAGTACTTC
TRBJ2-5,-,TRBD2,TRBV29-1,CSVPSSGLGETQYF,TGCAGCGTCCCCTCGTCCGGACTAGGAGAGACCCAGTACTTC
TRBJ2-5,-,TRBD1,TRBV9,CASSLPGQDQETQYF,TGTGCCAGCAGCCTTCCGGGACAGGACCAAGAGACCCAGTACTTC
TRBJ1-3,-,-,TRBV14,CASSQGWGSGGDTIYF,TGTGCCAGCAGCCAGGGCTGGGGAAGCGGAGGAGACACCATATATTTT
TRBJ2-2,-,-,TRBV20-1,CSLASTGELFF,TGCAGCCTAGCTAGCACCGGGGAGCTGTTTTTT
TRBJ1-5,-,TRBD1,TRBV29-1,CSVGADRDQPQHF,TGCAGCGTTGGGGCCGACAGGGATCAGCCCCAGCATTTT
TRBJ2-4,-,-,TRBV6-1,CASSDSLLAKNIQYF,TGTGCCAGCAGTGACAGCCTACTAGCCAAAAACATTCAGTACTTC
TRBJ2-2,-,TRBD1,TRBV10-3,CAIRTGTGDNTGELFF,TGTGCCATCAGGACCGGGACAGGGGACAACACCGGGGAGCTGTTTTTT
TRBJ2-3,-,-,TRBV4-1,CASSPPGQHGTDTQYF,TGCGCCAGCAGCCCCCCCGGGCAGCACGGCACAGATACGCAGTATTTT
TRBJ2-5,-,TRBD1,TRBV19,CATSTGETQYF,TGTGCCACCTCGACAGGGGAGACCCAGTACTTC
TRBJ1-6,-,-,TRBV20-1,CSARENPRSPLHF,TGCAGTGCGAGGGAAAATCCCCGTTCACCCCTCCACTTT
TRBJ1-2,-,-,TRBV15,CATRPEVQGYYGYTF,TGTGCCACCAGACCCGAAGTTCAGGGGTACTATGGCTACACCTTC
TRBJ2-1,-,TRBD1,TRBV29-1,CSVEGTGPNEQFF,TGCAGCGTTGAAGGGACAGGCCCCAATGAGCAGTTCTTC
TRBJ2-1,-,TRBD2,TRBV4-2,CASSQDPGLAGRSDEQFF,TGTGCCAGCAGCCAAGACCCGGGACTAGCGGGACGGTCAGATGAGCAGTTCTTC
TRBJ1-1,-,TRBD1,TRBV7-9,CASSAPGGTEAFF,TGTGCCAGCAGCGCTCCAGGGGGCACTGAAGCTTTCTTT
TRBJ2-3,-,TRBD2,TRBV20-1,CSAPSRASGSMMVTDTQYF,TGCAGTGCCCCTAGCCGGGCTAGCGGGAGTATGATGGTTACAGATACGCAGTATTTT
TRBJ1-1,-,TRBD1,TRBV29-1,CSVQGVLNTEAFF,TGCAGCGTACAGGGGGTCCTGAACACTGAAGCTTTCTTT
TRBJ1-2,-,-,TRBV20-1,CSARAGGDGYTF,TGCAGTGCTAGGGCGGGGGGCGATGGCTACACCTTC
TRBJ1-1,-,-,TRBV7-7,CASSLDQGTEAFF,TGTGCCAGCAGCTTGGACCAGGGGACTGAAGCTTTCTTT
TRBJ2-1,-,-,TRBV5-6,CASSLPIGTKEQFF,TGTGCCAGCAGCTTGCCCATCGGGACAAAGGAGCAGTTCTTC
TRBJ2-5,-,-,TRBV20-1,CSARGSPGETQYF,TGCAGTGCTAGAGGGTCTCCGGGCGAGACCCAGTACTTC
TRBJ2-2,few,TRBD2,TRBV5-1,CASSYPLAGGTGELFF,TGCGCCAGCAGCTACCCACTAGCGGGAGGCACCGGGGAGCTGTTTTTT
TRBJ1-1,-,-,TRBV29-1,CSVEEGAGTTEAFF,TGCAGCGTTGAAGAGGGGGCAGGGACCACTGAAGCTTTCTTT
TRBJ1-5,many,-,TRBV7-8,CASSLGSGIPNQPQHF,TGTGCCAGCAGCTTAGGGTCGGGGATCCCCAATCAGCCCCAGCATTTT
TRBJ2-4,-,-,TRBV6-1,CASSEVPTGNIQYF,TGTGCCAGCAGTGAAGTCCCGACCGGGAACATTCAGTACTTC
TRBJ2-7,-,-,TRBV20-1,CSASFTSSYEQYF,TGCAGTGCTAGTTTTACTAGCTCCTACGAGCAGTACTTC
TRBJ1-1,few,-,TRBV14,CASSQDGRWKAEAFF,TGTGCCAGCAGCCAAGATGGTCGATGGAAAGCTGAAGCTTTCTTT
TRBJ2-1,-,TRBD2,TRBV20-1,CSARDKWEGQGEQFF,TGCAGTGCTAGAGATAAGTGGGAGGGCCAGGGTGAGCAGTTCTTC
TRBJ2-2,-,-,TRBV2,CASSPGVGPGELFF,TGTGCCAGCAGTCCCGGAGTCGGCCCCGGGGAGCTGTTTTTT
TRBJ1-1,few,-,TRBV11-2,CASSSSDRNTEAFF,TGTGCCAGCAGCTCGTCGGACAGAAACACTGAAGCTTTCTTT
TRBJ2-1,-,TRBD1,TRBV5-1,CASSLRPGQGYNEQFF,TGCGCCAGCAGCTTGAGGCCGGGACAGGGATACAATGAGCAGTTCTTC
TRBJ1-1,-,-,TRBV18,CASSPPLGAGDPMNTEAFF,TGTGCCAGCTCACCCCCTCTTGGGGCAGGGGACCCAATGAACACTGAAGCTTTCTTT
TRBJ2-3,-,-,TRBV11-2,CASSRGDMVTQYF,TGTGCCAGCAGCAGAGGGGATATGGTTACGCAGTATTTT
TRBJ2-7,-,TRBD1,TRBV24-1,CATGGQGLDEQYF,TGTGCCACCGGGGGACAGGGTCTTGACGAGCAGTACTTC
TRBJ1-1,-,-,TRBV7-6,CASSSQGRRDTEAFF,TGTGCCAGCAGCTCTCAGGGAAGAAGGGACACTGAAGCTTTCTTT
TRBJ1-2,-,-,TRBV29-1,CSARQASNYGYTF,TGCAGCGCCCGACAGGCCTCTAACTATGGCTACACCTTC
TRBJ2-1,few,-,TRBV7-7,CASSELQDYNEQFF,TGTGCCAGCAGCGAACTACAGGATTACAATGAGCAGTTCTTC
TRBJ2-3,few,-,TRBV10-3,CAISDLADTQYF,TGTGCCATCAGTGACTTGGCAGATACGCAGTATTTT
TRBJ2-2,once,-,TRBV7-2,CASSFAPPGRGSTGELFF,TGTGCCAGCAGTTTTGCCCCCCCGGGCAGGGGAAGCACCGGGGAGCTGTTTTTT
TRBJ2-1,-,-,TRBV5-1,CASSLGIAADNEQFF,TGCGCCAGCAGCTTGGGGATAGCGGCGGACAATGAGCAGTTCTTC
TRBJ2-6,-,-,TRBV2,CASSRNSGANVLTF,TGTGCCAGCTCTCGAAACTCTGGGGCCAACGTCCTGACTTTC
TRBJ2-3,-,-,TRBV20-1,CSAREASTDTQYF,TGCAGTGCCCGCGAAGCCAGCACAGATACGCAGTATTTT
TRBJ1-6,-,-,TRBV18,CASSPVGVGSPLHF,TGTGCCAGCTCACCAGTGGGGGTAGGTTCACCCCTCCACTTT
TRBJ2-1,few,TRBD1,TRBV4-1,CASSHYRQGATYNEQFF,TGCGCCAGCAGCCATTACCGCCAGGGGGCAACATACAATGAGCAGTTCTTC
TRBJ1-4,-,-,TRBV11-2,CASSLEVNSEKLFF,TGTGCCAGCAGCTTAGAGGTTAACAGTGAAAAACTGTTTTTT
TRBJ2-7,-,TRBD2,TRBV7-2,CASRWASGEVYF,TGTGCCAGCAGATGGGCTAGCGGGGAGGTGTACTTC
TRBJ1-5,-,-,TRBV19,CASSIDPIVNQPQHF,TGTGCCAGTAGTATAGATCCAATTGTCAATCAGCCCCAGCATTTT
TRBJ2-3,-,TRBD2,TRBV10-3,CAISESGPGLARADTQYF,TGTGCCATCAGTGAGTCGGGCCCGGGACTAGCTCGCGCAGATACGCAGTATTTT
TRBJ2-1,-,TRBD1,TRBV20-1,CRPTGMDEQFF,TGCAGACCGACAGGGATGGATGAGCAGTTCTTC
TRBJ2-1,-,-,TRBV6-6,CASTTRPNEQFF,TGTGCCAGCACGACTAGACCCAATGAGCAGTTCTTC
TRBJ2-3,-,-,TRBV20-1,CSAREYGGGQYF,TGCAGTGCTAGAGAGTATGGAGGGGGGCAGTATTTT
TRBJ1-1,-,-,TRBV6-1,CASTVGGMNTEAFF,TGTGCCAGCACCGTCGGGGGCATGAACACTGAAGCTTTCTTT
TRBJ2-1,-,-,TRBV20-1,CSAERDGNNEQFF,TGCAGTGCTGAACGGGACGGAAATAATGAGCAGTTCTTC
TRBJ2-3,-,-,TRBV3-1,CASSQEGLTDTQYF,TGTGCCAGCAGCCAAGAGGGTTTAACAGATACGCAGTATTTT